Following are 15 T cell receptor beta chains from one sample sequenced in a study of human T cells and chemical hapten exposure. TCRdb used MiXCR to reprocess the RACE reads, holding one entry per CDR3 protein. The data show more than 110,000 distinct CDR3 sequences, about 10% seen once. Time point defined: patch test 2, 6 weeks after DPC sensitization. The treatment was: therapeutic diphenylcyclopropenone sensitization with weekly scalp DPC. The source material was whole blood, sampled in connection with sensitization to the hapten diphenylcyclopropenone (DPC). All receptors come from a woman between 45 and 65 years old with alopecia areata. Some clones in this sample may be carry-over from other donors' samples.

This clonotype showed up many times. V usage is TRBV6-1 and J usage is TRBJ2-2; 13 nucleotides align to TRBD2. Germline lookup yields CDR1 MNHNS and CDR2 SASEGT. Trimming at V came to 5 bases and at J to 1 base, leaving 10 bases not matched to a gene. The CDR3 is 19 residues long. Written as DNA, the CDR3 is TGTGCCAGCAGTACTCCACGACTAGCGGGAGGCCGGAACACCGGGGAGCTGTTTTTT. Translation: CASSTPRLAGGRNTGELFF.

V usage is TRBV6-5 and J usage is TRBJ2-1; D gene ambiguous. Germline V gives CDR1 MNHEY, CDR2 SVGAGI. The CDR3 contains 14 residues. V gave up 0 bases and J gave up 5 bases, with 8 bases separating them. The DNA for the CDR3 is TGTGCCAGCAGTTACTCGGCCAGGAACAATGAGCAGTTCTTC. This gives the protein CASSYSARNNEQFF.

This clonotype was seen at least ten times. J is TRBJ2-1 and V is TRBV12-3 or TRBV12-4; 14 bases agree with TRBD2. The CDR3 contains 15 residues. V was clipped by 6 bases and J by 7 bases; unmatched bases: 5. The CDR3 DNA reads TGTGCCAGCAGACCGGGACTAGCGGGAGTAAATGAGCAGTTCTTC. Residues: CASRPGLAGVNEQFF.

This clonotype was counted at least ten times. This sequence joins TRBV7-9 and TRBJ2-7, with TRBD2 as a possible D gene (6 bases). The CDR3 loop spans 13 amino acids. Germline V gives CDR1 SEHNR, CDR2 FQNEAQ (reference sequence). The V end was cut by 7 bases, the J end by 2 bases, with 12 bases between. This chain's CDR3 is CASTRDSTYEQYF. The CDR3 DNA reads as TGTGCCAGCACCCGGGACTCCACCTACGAGCAGTACTTC.

The rearrangement uses TRBV5-4 and TRBJ1-6; 12 nucleotides match TRBD1. The CDR3 runs 15 residues. In germline, CDR1 is SGHNT, CDR2 YYREEE (reference sequence). V lost 4 bases, J lost 9 bases, and 5 bases stayed unmatched. Here the CDR3 reads CASSAGQGAVSPLHF. Written as DNA, the CDR3 is TGTGCCAGCAGCGCGGGACAGGGGGCAGTTTCACCCCTCCACTTT. Full variable domain (remainder filled in from reference TRBV5-4 and TRBJ1-6): ETGVTQSPTHLIKTRGQQVTLRCSSQSGHNTVSWYQQALGQGPQFIFQYYREEENGRGNFPPRFSGLQFPNYSSELNVNALELDDSALYLCASSAGQGAVSPLHFGNGTRLTVT.

This clonotype was observed a few times. V is TRBV6-1 and J is TRBJ1-4; D gene ambiguous. The ends were cut back, 4 bases at V and 0 bases at J, with 12 bases in the middle. CDR3 size: 16 residues. Per the germline V gene, CDR1 is MNHNS and CDR2 is SASEGT. In DNA, the CDR3 is TGTGCCAGCAGTGTTCGCCCGGTTACAACTAATGAAAAACTGTTTTTT. Amino acids: CASSVRPVTTNEKLFF.

This clonotype has just a few counts. The rearrangement joins TRBV29-1 to TRBJ2-2; no reliable D call. The CDR3 totals 11 residues. Germline CDR1 and CDR2: SQVTM and ANQGSEA. The V end lost 2 bases, the J end lost 4 bases, and 2 bases lay between the germline ends. Here the CDR3 reads CSVESTGELFF. CDR3 coding DNA: TGCAGCGTTGAAAGCACCGGGGAGCTGTTTTTT.

The sample holds many counts of this clonotype. The gene calls are TRBV6-2 or TRBV6-3 and TRBJ1-1; D is perhaps TRBD1 (6 bases). The ends were cut back, 5 bases at V and 1 base at J, with 11 bases in the middle. The CDR3 sequence is 14 residues long. The germline V gene has CDR1 MNHEY and CDR2 SVGEGT. This CDR3 reads CASSRQGRNTEAFF. DNA of the CDR3: TGTGCCAGCAGTCGTCAGGGGAGGAACACTGAAGCTTTCTTT.

This clonotype was observed at least ten times. This chain joins TRBV9 and TRBJ1-2; TRBD1 aligns across 11 bases. Germline lookup yields CDR1 SGDLS and CDR2 YYNGEE. The CDR3 is made up of 14 amino acids. The trim removed 3 bases at V and 5 bases at J, leaving 3 bases unmatched. CDR3 sequence reads: CASSADRGPYGYTF. The CDR3 DNA reads as TGTGCCAGCAGCGCGGACAGGGGGCCTTATGGCTACACCTTC.

In this sample, this clonotype turned up a few times. J is TRBJ2-7 and V is TRBV6-6; 12 nucleotides agree with TRBD2. There are 16 residues in the CDR3. Looked up from germline, CDR1 is MNHNY and CDR2 is SVGAGI (reference sequence). Germline trimming cut 4 bases from V and 5 bases from J; bases unmatched to any gene: 9. CDR3 sequence: CASSFPVTSGRNEQYF. The CDR3 nucleotides are TGTGCCAGCAGTTTTCCCGTGACTAGCGGGAGAAACGAGCAGTACTTC.

The chain couples TRBV20-1 to TRBJ2-5; a possible D gene is TRBD1 (5 bases). The CDR3 is 13 amino acids. Trimming shortened V by 1 base and J by 1 base, and 7 bases separated the two germline ends. Germline CDR1 DFQATT, CDR2 SNEGSKA (reference sequence). CDR3 bases: TGCAGTGCTAGAGGGGGCAGCCAAGAGACCCAGTACTTC. Its translation: CSARGGSQETQYF.

The rearrangement joins TRBV9 to TRBJ2-7; D might be TRBD1 or TRBD2, each matching 5 bases. The V and J ends lost 3 bases and 9 bases respectively, with 16 bases between them. The CDR3 totals 13 residues. Per the germline V gene, CDR1 is SGDLS and CDR2 is YYNGEE. CDR3 sequence (DNA): TGTGCCAGCAGCGACCGGGACGCTCTACGGCAGTACTTC. Translated, it gives CASSDRDALRQYF.

This clonotype is a singleton in its sample. This chain uses TRBV28 with TRBJ2-3, with 8 bases identical to TRBD2. J gave up 0 bases and V 5 bases, and 7 bases lay outside the gene matches. CDR3 length equals 16 residues. Germline V gene sequence: CDR1 MDHEN, CDR2 SYDVKM. Here the CDR3 reads CASSKLAASSTDTQYF. CDR3 nucleotide sequence: TGTGCCAGCAGTAAACTAGCGGCGTCTAGCACAGATACGCAGTATTTT.

Comment on this clonotype: The junction does not match germline at one end; this may be a read error. This chain uses TRBV23-1 with TRBJ2-3, with TRBD2 identical over 7 bases. TRBV23-1 is placed among ORFs of uncertain function. This CDR3 has 15 amino acids. The CDR3 DNA reads as TGCGCCAGCAGTCAACCTCCGACTAGCAGAGATACGCAGTATTTT. Its protein is CASSQPPTSRDTQYF.

This clonotype was counted many times. The chain joins TRBV20-1 to TRBJ2-5; 7 bases map to TRBD1. The CDR3 contains 14 residues. Germline V gene lookup returns CDR1 DFQATT and CDR2 SNEGSKA (reference sequence). In nucleotides, the CDR3 is TGCAGCTCTCTTTTCGACAGGGTCCAAGAGACCCAGTACTTC. This codes for CSSLFDRVQETQYF.